Sequencing of this T cell receptor (beta chain) was carried out in a study of technical replicates of blood from four donors. V shed 1 base and J shed 0 bases, with 7 bases lying between them. Germline CDR1 is SNHLY and CDR2 is FYNNEI. CDR3 length equals 15 residues. Profiled with immunoSEQ multiplex PCR; TCRdb holds only in-frame clones, not every one. This table has approximately 75,000 clones, almost 96% appearing once. V usage is TRBV2 and J usage is TRBJ1-5, with a tentative D call TRBD1 (5 bases). This receptor was obtained from a human donor in good health. Sequenced: T cells isolated from PBMCs. CDR3 in amino acids: CASSEEGSSNQPQHF. CDR3 nucleotide sequence: TGTGCCAGCAGTGAAGAGGGGTCTAGCAATCAGCCCCAGCATTTT. The complete variable domain, with remaining parts taken from reference TRBV2 and TRBJ1-5, reads EPEVTQTPSHQVTQMGQEVILRCVPISNHLYFYWYRQILGQKVEFLVSFYNNEISEKSEIFDDQFSVERPDGSNFTLKIRSTKLEDSAMYFCASSEEGSSNQPQHFGDGTRLSIL.